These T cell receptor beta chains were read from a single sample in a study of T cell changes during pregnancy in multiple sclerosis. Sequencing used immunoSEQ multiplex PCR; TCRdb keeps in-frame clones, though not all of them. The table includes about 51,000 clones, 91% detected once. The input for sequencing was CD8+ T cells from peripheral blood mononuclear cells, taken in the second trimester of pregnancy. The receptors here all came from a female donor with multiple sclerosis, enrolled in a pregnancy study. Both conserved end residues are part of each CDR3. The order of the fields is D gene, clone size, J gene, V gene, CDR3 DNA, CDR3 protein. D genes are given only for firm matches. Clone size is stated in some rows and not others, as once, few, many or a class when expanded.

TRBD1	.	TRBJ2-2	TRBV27	TGTGCCAGCAGAGGACAGGGAGACACCGGGGAGCTGTTTTTT	CASRGQGDTGELFF
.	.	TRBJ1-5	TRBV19	TGTGCCAGTAGCCCGGGGGGAGGCCAGCCCCAGCATTTT	CASSPGGGQPQHF
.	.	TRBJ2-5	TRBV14	TGTGCCAGCAGTCACACCTGGACAAAAGAGACCCAGTACTTC	CASSHTWTKETQYF
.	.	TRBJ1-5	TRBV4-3	TGCGCCAGCAGCCAAGATTCGACAGGCAATCAGCCCCAGCATTTT	CASSQDSTGNQPQHF
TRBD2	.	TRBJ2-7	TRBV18	TGTGCCAGCTCACCCGGTAGCGGGGCCTCCTACGAGCAGTACTTC	CASSPGSGASYEQYF
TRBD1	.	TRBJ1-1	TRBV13	TGTGCCAGCAGCTCTATGACAGGGATGAACACTGAAGCTTTCTTT	CASSSMTGMNTEAFF
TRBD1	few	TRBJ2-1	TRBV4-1	TGCGCCAGCAGCCAGTTGGACAGGGTCCAGTTCTTC	CASSQLDRVQFF
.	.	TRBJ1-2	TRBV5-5	TGTGCCAGCAGCTTGGATCAGGGTGTTGGCTATGGCTACACCTTC	CASSLDQGVGYGYTF
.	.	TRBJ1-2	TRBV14	TGTGCCAGCAGCCAAGAGCAGGATGGCTATGGCTACACCTTC	CASSQEQDGYGYTF
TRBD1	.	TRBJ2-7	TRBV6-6	TGTGCCAGCAGTGACTCCGGGACAGCCTACGAGCAGTACTTC	CASSDSGTAYEQYF
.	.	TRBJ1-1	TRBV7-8	TGTGCCAGCAGCTTCATGGCGGTGGGGGGTGAAGCTTTCTTT	CASSFMAVGGEAFF
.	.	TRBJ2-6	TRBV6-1	TGTGCCAGCAGTGAAGAGGGGGCTGGGGCCAACGTCCTGACTTTC	CASSEEGAGANVLTF
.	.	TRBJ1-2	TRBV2	TGTGCCAGCAGCTTGCGAGAGGTCCTATTGGAGTATGGCTACACCTTC	CASSLREVLLEYGYTF
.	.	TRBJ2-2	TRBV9	TGTGCCAGCAGCGTATCTTCGGCTAGTGGCGGGGAGCTGTTTTTT	CASSVSSASGGELFF
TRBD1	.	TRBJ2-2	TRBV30	TGTGCCTGGAGGCAGGGGGCTTACACCGGGGAGCTGTTTTTT	CAWRQGAYTGELFF
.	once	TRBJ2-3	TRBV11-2	TGTGCCAGCAGCCCTGGGACAAGCACGGCGGATACGCAGTATTTT	CASSPGTSTADTQYF
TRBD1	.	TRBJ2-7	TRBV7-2	TGTGCCAGCAGGTTGACAGGGGAATACGAGCAGTACTTC	CASRLTGEYEQYF
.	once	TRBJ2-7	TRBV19	TGTGCCAGTAGTATATCTTTAGTGAACGAGCAGTACTTC	CASSISLVNEQYF
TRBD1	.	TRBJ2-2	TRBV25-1	TGTGCCAGCAGTGAGCAGGGGGACACCGGGGAGCTGTTTTTT	CASSEQGDTGELFF
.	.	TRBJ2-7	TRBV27	TGTGCCAGCACTGGAGAAGCCTACGAGCAGTACTTC	CASTGEAYEQYF
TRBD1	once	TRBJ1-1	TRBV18	TGTGCCAGCTCACCACGTCCTACAGGGGTGAACACTGAAGCTTTCTTT	CASSPRPTGVNTEAFF
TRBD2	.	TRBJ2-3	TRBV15	TGTGCCACCAGCAGAGTAGGGGAGGGGACAGATACGCAGTATTTT	CATSRVGEGTDTQYF
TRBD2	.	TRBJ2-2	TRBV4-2	TGTGCCAGCAGCCAAGGGGAGGGAATAGGGCGTGACGGGGAGCTGTTTTTT	CASSQGEGIGRDGELFF
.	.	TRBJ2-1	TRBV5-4	TGTGCCAGCAGTCCGGGCGGAGGACTATGGTTCTTC	CASSPGGGLWFF
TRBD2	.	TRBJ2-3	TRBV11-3	TGTGCCAGCAACGAAGCGGGGCCCACAGATACGCAGTATTTT	CASNEAGPTDTQYF
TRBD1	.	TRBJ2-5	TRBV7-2	TGTGCCAGCAGCTTAGCGCACCGAGGGGGCGAGGAGACCCAGTACTTC	CASSLAHRGGEETQYF
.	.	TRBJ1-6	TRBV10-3	TGTGCCATCAGTGAGAGTGACGGGACACTCCCTAATTCACCCCTCCACTTT	CAISESDGTLPNSPLHF
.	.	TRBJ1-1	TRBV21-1	TGTGCCAGCAGCATCCGACAGGGGTTGGCTGAAGCTTTCTTT	CASSIRQGLAEAFF
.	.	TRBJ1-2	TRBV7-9	TGTGCCAGCAGACAGAACGTTGGCTACACCTTC	CASRQNVGYTF
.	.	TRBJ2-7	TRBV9	TGTGCCAGCAGCGTAGGTTTAGCAGTCACCTACGAGCAGTACTTC	CASSVGLAVTYEQYF
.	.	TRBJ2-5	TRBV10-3	TGTGCCATCAGTGAAACTGGCGGGGAAGAGACCCAGTACTTC	CAISETGGEETQYF
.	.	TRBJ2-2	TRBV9	TGTGCCAGCAGCGTAGCTCAGGGTATGGAAACCGGGGAGCTGTTTTTT	CASSVAQGMETGELFF
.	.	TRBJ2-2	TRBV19	TGTGCCAGTAGTATAGTTTGGAGGAACACCGGGGAGCTGTTTTTT	CASSIVWRNTGELFF
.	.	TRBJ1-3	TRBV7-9	TGTGCCAGCAACCCAGGGGAATACGGAAACACCATATATTTT	CASNPGEYGNTIYF
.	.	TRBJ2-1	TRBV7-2	TGTGCCAGCAGCTTGCGGGCAAGCTCCTACAATGAGCAGTTCTTC	CASSLRASSYNEQFF
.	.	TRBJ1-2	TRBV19	TGTGCCAGTACCCGTGATGGTTCAGGGGACTATGGCTACACCTTC	CASTRDGSGDYGYTF
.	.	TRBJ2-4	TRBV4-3	TGCGCCAGCAGCCAAAAGCCGTACTTC	CASSQKPYF
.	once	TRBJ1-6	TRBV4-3	TGCGCCAGCAGCCAAGACTCCCATCGTCAGGTGAGCGGTTCACCCCTCCACTTT	CASSQDSHRQVSGSPLHF
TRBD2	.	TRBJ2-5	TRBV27	TGTGCCAGCAGTTCACTAGCGGGGGGCCTCCAAGAGACCCAGTACTTC	CASSSLAGGLQETQYF
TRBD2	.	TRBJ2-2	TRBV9	TGTGCCAGCAGCGACTCGATCGGACTAGCGGGGGGGGGTAACACCGGGGAGCTGTTTTTT	CASSDSIGLAGGGNTGELFF
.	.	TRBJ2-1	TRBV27	TGTGCCAGCCGATTTGGGGGGAATGAGCAGTTCTTC	CASRFGGNEQFF
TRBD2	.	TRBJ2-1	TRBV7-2	TGTGCCAGCAGCGGCCCGGGACCCCGACTAGCGGGAAACAATGAGCAGTTCTTC	CASSGPGPRLAGNNEQFF
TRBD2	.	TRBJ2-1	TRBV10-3	TGTGCCATCAGGACCTCGGGAAGCGGGAACAATGAGCAGTTCTTC	CAIRTSGSGNNEQFF